Below are 22 T cell receptor beta chains sequenced from a single sample in a study of cytotoxic CD8 clonotypes in ibrutinib-treated CLL. Sequencing was performed with immunoSEQ multiplex PCR; in TCRdb, only in-frame clones are kept and a portion is missing. The sample lists 250,000 to 350,000 clones, roughly three quarters seen once, with 5.6% in the top ten. The specimen was PBMCs, collected at disease progression, from a patient treated with ibrutinib. All receptors come from a human donor with chronic lymphocytic leukemia.

V is TRBV5-4 and J is TRBJ2-3; D is tentatively TRBD1 or TRBD2 (6 bases each). Trimming shortened V by 4 bases and J by 3 bases, and 15 bases separated the two germline ends. The germline V gene encodes CDR1 SGHNT and CDR2 YYREEE (reference sequence). The CDR3 length is 15 residues. CDR3 sequence: CASSPTGAQTDTQYF. CDR3 DNA: TGTGCCAGCAGCCCCACGGGGGCGCAGACAGATACGCAGTATTTT.

This chain links TRBV9 with TRBJ1-3; D is uncertain. The germline gives CDR1 SGDLS, CDR2 YYNGEE. Trimming took off 0 bases at V and 0 bases at J, with 13 bases between the two ends. CDR3 length: 17 residues. For the CDR3, the DNA is TGTGCCAGCAGCGTAGACTGGGCAGCCACCTCTGGAAACACCATATATTTT. It encodes CASSVDWAATSGNTIYF.

The V and J genes are TRBV28 and TRBJ1-2; 7 nucleotides align to TRBD1. Per germline, CDR1 MDHEN and CDR2 SYDVKM. The ends lost 3 bases at V and 6 bases at J; junction bases unmatched: 13. The CDR3 loop spans 16 amino acids. The CDR3 spells CASSFAKGALGHGYTF. The CDR3 region has the DNA TGTGCCAGCAGTTTTGCCAAGGGGGCGCTGGGGCATGGCTACACCTTC.

CDR3 sequence (DNA): TGTGCCAGTAGATCCCCCCATGGCAGACGCTATAATGAGCAGTTCTTC. Translation gives CASRSPHGRRYNEQFF. The chain links TRBV19 to TRBJ2-1; no reliable D call. Germline CDR1 and CDR2: LNHDA and SQIVND (reference sequence). V gave up 6 bases and J gave up 7 bases, with 22 bases separating them. The CDR3 contains 16 residues.

The chain uses TRBV6-1 and TRBJ2-2, with D possibly being TRBD1 (6 bases). The V gene's germline CDR1 is MNHNS and CDR2 SASEGT. V was shortened by 4 bases and J by 3 bases, with 15 bases between the two germline ends. The CDR3 is made up of 16 amino acids. The CDR3 loop is CASSVRGSGDTGELFF. The CDR3 nucleotides read TGTGCCAGCAGTGTACGGGGATCAGGGGACACCGGGGAGCTGTTTTTT.

The gene calls are TRBV5-6 and TRBJ2-7, with D tentatively TRBD1 (6 bases). Germline V gene data show CDR1 as SGHDT and CDR2 as YYEEEE. The V end lost 0 bases, the J end lost 2 bases, and 15 bases lay between the germline ends. This CDR3 spans 16 amino acids. CDR3 nucleotides: TGTGCCAGCAGCTTGGTTGGACAGTTTTATCCCTACGAGCAGTACTTC. Protein sequence: CASSLVGQFYPYEQYF.

The chain uses TRBV7-6 and TRBJ2-1, with a weak D call TRBD2 (5 bases). V gave up 3 bases and J gave up 2 bases, with 11 bases separating them. CDR3 size: 15 residues. The germline V gene encodes CDR1 SGHVS and CDR2 FNYEAQ. This CDR3 is CASSFFSGPYNEQFF. DNA for the CDR3: TGTGCCAGCAGCTTTTTCAGCGGACCCTACAATGAGCAGTTCTTC.

This chain uses TRBV7-9 with TRBJ2-7, with a tentative D call TRBD1 (5 bases). The CDR3 loop spans 13 amino acids. In germline, CDR1 is SEHNR, CDR2 FQNEAQ (reference sequence). V was pared by 5 bases and J by 3 bases, with 11 bases between. CDR3 DNA: TGTGCCAGCAGCCCAGACAGATACTACGAGCAGTACTTC. As protein: CASSPDRYYEQYF.

V and J are TRBV28 and TRBJ2-7, with 11 positions matching TRBD1. This CDR3 has 16 residues. The germline gives CDR1 MDHEN, CDR2 SYDVKM. The V gene end was trimmed by 4 bases and the J gene end by 12 bases; junction bases not matched to a gene: 17. The CDR3 here is CASSSRTGGVGPRLYF. The DNA of the CDR3 is TGTGCCAGCAGTTCGAGGACAGGGGGCGTAGGCCCGAGACTGTACTTC.

The chain carries TRBV6-5 and TRBJ1-2; no clear D gene. Trimming removed 4 bases at V and 5 bases at J, with 8 bases between. This CDR3 is built from 12 residues. Germline V gene data show CDR1 as MNHEY and CDR2 as SVGAGI. DNA for the CDR3: TGTGCCAGCAGTTCCAGTCGTTATGGCTACACCTTC. Residues: CASSSSRYGYTF.

V gene TRBV29-1 combines with J gene TRBJ1-2, with 7 bases identical to TRBD1. In germline, CDR1 is SQVTM, CDR2 ANQGSEA. The CDR3 is 12 amino acids. The trim removed 7 bases at V and 7 bases at J, leaving 9 bases unmatched. The CDR3 DNA reads as TGCAGCGCTGTACTGACAGGGACTGGCTACACCTTC. Protein product: CSAVLTGTGYTF.

The genes are TRBV28 and TRBJ2-2; D is undetermined. The V end was cut by 1 base, the J end by 3 bases, with 6 bases between. CDR3 size: 14 residues. CDR1 and CDR2 (germline): MDHEN, SYDVKM. The CDR3 here is CASSLFPDTGELFF. The CDR3 DNA follows: TGTGCCAGCAGTTTATTTCCCGACACCGGGGAGCTGTTTTTT.

V and J are TRBV10-3 and TRBJ2-3; D may correspond to TRBD1 or TRBD2 (6 bases each). The CDR3 runs 14 residues. Trimming left V 11 bases short and J 6 bases short, with 21 bases between. Per germline, CDR1 ENHRY and CDR2 SYGVKD. Here the CDR3 DNA reads TGTGCCGTAGGCCAACAAGGGGGGCCGGATACGCAGTATTTT. It is translated as CAVGQQGGPDTQYF.

In nucleotides, the CDR3 is TGTGCCAGCAGCGCCCGGGACAGCTCGAGCTCCTACGAGCAGTACTTC. Translated, it gives CASSARDSSSSYEQYF. The V call is TRBV7-9, the J call TRBJ2-7, with 7 bases lining up with TRBD1. Germline CDR1 is SEHNR and CDR2 is FQNEAQ (reference sequence). Trimming at V came to 5 bases and at J to 0 bases, leaving 10 bases not matched to a gene. There are 16 residues in the CDR3.

With respect to this clone: This could be a read error, since a much larger clone is one nucleotide away. This chain uses TRBV28 with TRBJ1-2, with a tentative D call TRBD1 (5 bases). CDR3 length: 12 amino acids. The V and J ends lost 5 bases and 4 bases respectively, with 8 bases between them. The germline gives CDR1 MDHEN, CDR2 SYDVKM. CDR3 sequence (DNA): TGTGCCAGCAGTCTCCAGGGCTATGGCTACACCTTC. Residues: CASSLQGYGYTF.

This clone was picked up a small number of times. The V gene is TRBV19, the J gene TRBJ1-3; D perhaps matches TRBD1 (6 bases). The CDR3 loop spans 13 amino acids. CDR1 LNHDA and CDR2 SQIVND come from the germline V gene (reference sequence). V lost 5 bases and J lost 4, with 9 bases in between. The CDR3 spells CASSGGQGNTIYF. CDR3 DNA sequence: TGTGCCAGTAGTGGCGGACAGGGAAACACCATATATTTT.

J is TRBJ2-7 and V is TRBV7-3; D might be TRBD1 or TRBD2, each matching 6 bases. The CDR3 is 14 residues long. CDR1 and CDR2 from the germline V gene are SGHTA and FQGTGA. Deletions cut 2 bases from V and 3 bases from J, with 11 bases between. The CDR3 region has the DNA TGTGCCAGCAGCTTATGGGGGGCAGGCTACGAGCAGTACTTC. It translates to CASSLWGAGYEQYF.

The V gene is TRBV11-3, the J gene TRBJ2-7; the match to TRBD2 covers 11 bases. J lost 6 bases, V lost 4 bases, and 2 bases had no gene match. Germline V gives CDR1 SGHNT, CDR2 YENEEA. This CDR3 is 13 amino acids long. CDR3 protein: CASSSGLAGEQYF. The CDR3 nucleotides are TGTGCCAGCAGCTCTGGACTAGCGGGCGAGCAGTACTTC. Variable domain in full (rest from reference TRBV11-3 and TRBJ2-7): EAGVVQSPRYKIIEKKQPVAFWCNPISGHNTLYWYLQNLGQGPELLIRYENEEAVDDSQLPKDRFSAERLKGVDSTLKIQPAELGDSAVYLCASSSGLAGEQYFGPGTRLTVT.

This clone was counted a single time. For the CDR3, the DNA is TGTGCCAGCAGTGAATTTCGGACTAGCGGGGTCTACGAGCAGTACTTC. Translation: CASSEFRTSGVYEQYF. The rearrangement uses TRBV25-1 and TRBJ2-7, with 12 bases aligning to TRBD2. Germline CDR1 and CDR2: MGHDK and SYGVNS. The length of the CDR3 is 16 residues. The V gene end was trimmed by 1 base and the J gene end by 3 bases; junction bases not matched to a gene: 4.

This chain joins TRBV14 and TRBJ1-2, with D possibly TRBD1 on 6 matching bases. CDR1 SGHDN and CDR2 FVKESK come from the germline V gene. This CDR3 spans 13 amino acids. Between the trimmed V and J ends, which lost 4 bases and 7 bases, there was a span of 13 bases. The CDR3 spells CASSLRGGSGYTF. The CDR3 bases are TGTGCCAGCAGCCTCCGCGGGGGCTCTGGCTACACCTTC.

V usage is TRBV4-1 and J usage is TRBJ1-1; D ambiguous. Per germline, CDR1 MGHRA and CDR2 YSYEKL. The CDR3 contains 14 residues. Trimming shortened V by 3 bases and J by 0 bases, and 8 bases separated the two germline ends. CDR3 DNA: TGCGCCAGCAGCCAGGACGTGGTGAACACTGAAGCTTTCTTT. It yields the protein CASSQDVVNTEAFF.

The chain combines TRBV27 with TRBJ2-7; 7 bases fit TRBD2. The CDR3 is 14 amino acids. Germline trimming cut 6 bases from V and 1 base from J; bases unmatched to any gene: 6. Per germline, CDR1 MNHEY and CDR2 SMNVEV (reference sequence). As DNA, the CDR3 is TGTGCCAGCAGCGCGGGAGAATGGTCCTACGAGCAGTACTTC. It yields the protein CASSAGEWSYEQYF.